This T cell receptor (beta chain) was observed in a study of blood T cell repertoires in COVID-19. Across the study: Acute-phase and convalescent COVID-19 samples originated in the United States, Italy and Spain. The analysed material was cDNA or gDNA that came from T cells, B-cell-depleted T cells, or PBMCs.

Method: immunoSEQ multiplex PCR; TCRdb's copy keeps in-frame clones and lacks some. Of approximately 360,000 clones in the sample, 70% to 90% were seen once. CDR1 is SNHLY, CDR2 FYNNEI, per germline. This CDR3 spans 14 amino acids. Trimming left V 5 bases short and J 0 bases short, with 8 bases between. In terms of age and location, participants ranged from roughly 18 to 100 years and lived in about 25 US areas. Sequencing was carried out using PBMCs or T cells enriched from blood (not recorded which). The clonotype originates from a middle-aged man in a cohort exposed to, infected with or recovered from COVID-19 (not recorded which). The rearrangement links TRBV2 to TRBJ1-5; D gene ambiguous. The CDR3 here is CASSPRYSNQPQHF. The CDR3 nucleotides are TGTGCCAGCAGTCCCCGTTATAGCAATCAGCCCCAGCATTTT.